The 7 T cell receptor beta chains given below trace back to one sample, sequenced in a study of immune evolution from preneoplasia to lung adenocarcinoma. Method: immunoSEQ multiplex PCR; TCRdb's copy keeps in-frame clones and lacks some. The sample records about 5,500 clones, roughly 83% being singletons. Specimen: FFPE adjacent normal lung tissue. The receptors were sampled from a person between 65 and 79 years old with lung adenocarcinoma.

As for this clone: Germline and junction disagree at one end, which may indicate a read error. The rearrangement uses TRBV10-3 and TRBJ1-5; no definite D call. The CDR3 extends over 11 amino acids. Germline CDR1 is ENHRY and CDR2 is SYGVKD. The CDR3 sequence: CAISESKELVF. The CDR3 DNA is TGTGCCATCAGTGAGTCGAAGGAATTAGTTTTT.

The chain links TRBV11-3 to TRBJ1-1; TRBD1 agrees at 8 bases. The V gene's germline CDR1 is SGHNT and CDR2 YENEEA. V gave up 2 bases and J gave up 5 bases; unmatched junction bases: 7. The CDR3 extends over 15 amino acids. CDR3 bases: TGTGCCAGCAGCTTACTAGCAGGGGGCTTTACTGAAGCTTTCTTT. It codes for CASSLLAGGFTEAFF.

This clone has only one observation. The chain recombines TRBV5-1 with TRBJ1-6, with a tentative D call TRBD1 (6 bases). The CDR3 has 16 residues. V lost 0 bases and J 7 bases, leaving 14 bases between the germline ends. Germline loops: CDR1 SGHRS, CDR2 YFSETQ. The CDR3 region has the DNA TGCGCCAGCAGCTTGGCCTCCGGCAGGGGAAATTCACCCCTCCACTTT. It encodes CASSLASGRGNSPLHF.

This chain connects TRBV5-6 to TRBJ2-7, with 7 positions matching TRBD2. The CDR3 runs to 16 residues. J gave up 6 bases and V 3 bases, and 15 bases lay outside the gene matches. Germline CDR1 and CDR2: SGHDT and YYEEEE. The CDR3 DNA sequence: TGTGCCAGCAGCTGGGGCTGGGGAGGGACGAGTGGCGAGCAGTACTTC. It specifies CASSWGWGGTSGEQYF.

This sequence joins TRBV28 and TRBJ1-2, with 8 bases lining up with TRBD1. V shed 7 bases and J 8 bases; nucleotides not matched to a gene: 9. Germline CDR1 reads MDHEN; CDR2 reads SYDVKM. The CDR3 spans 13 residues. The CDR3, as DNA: TGTGCCAGCACTCGGGGGACAGGTGGAGGCTACACCTTC. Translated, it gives CASTRGTGGGYTF.

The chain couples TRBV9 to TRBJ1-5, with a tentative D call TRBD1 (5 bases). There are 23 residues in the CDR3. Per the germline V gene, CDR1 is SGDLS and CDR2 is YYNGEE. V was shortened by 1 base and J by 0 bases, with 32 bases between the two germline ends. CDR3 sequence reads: CASSVRRTGGPSPGENSNQPQHF. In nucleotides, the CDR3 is TGTGCCAGCAGCGTAAGGCGAACGGGGGGTCCTAGTCCGGGTGAGAATAGCAATCAGCCCCAGCATTTT.

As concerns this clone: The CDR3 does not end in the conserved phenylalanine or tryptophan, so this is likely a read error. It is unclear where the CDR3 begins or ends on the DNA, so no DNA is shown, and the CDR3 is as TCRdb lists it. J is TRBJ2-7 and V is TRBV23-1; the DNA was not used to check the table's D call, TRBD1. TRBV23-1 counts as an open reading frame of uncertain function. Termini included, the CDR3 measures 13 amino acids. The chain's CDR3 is CASSQSGGGTGFP.